Below are 21 T cell receptor beta chains sequenced from a single sample in a study of T cells in Graves' hyperthyroidism and ophthalmopathy. RNA transcripts provided the source from which TCR beta CDR3 regions were amplified. First-round RT-PCR of the TCR CDR3 relied on the HTBI primer set. TCRdb ran MiXCR on the multiplex PCR reads and lists one entry per CDR3 protein. The profile shows about 250,000 distinct CDR3 sequences, around 20% of them singletons. Sequencing used blood. Every receptor here comes from a young man with Graves' ophthalmopathy.

The chain has TRBV10-3 and TRBJ2-4, with D maybe TRBD2 (5 bases). V dropped 0 bases and J dropped 6 bases, with 9 bases sitting between them. CDR1 is ENHRY, CDR2 SYGVKD, per germline. The CDR3 has 14 residues. This chain's CDR3 is CAISESRAGNIQYF. CDR3 DNA: TGTGCCATCAGTGAGTCGAGGGCCGGAAACATTCAGTACTTC.

This clonotype was counted at least ten times. The chain couples TRBV2 to TRBJ1-5; no firm D call. The CDR3 sequence is 12 residues long. Germline V gene sequence: CDR1 SNHLY, CDR2 FYNNEI. Trimming took 8 bases from V and 0 from J, leaving 5 bases between them. The CDR3 protein is CASQASNQPQHF. In DNA, the CDR3 is TGTGCCAGCCAGGCTAGCAATCAGCCCCAGCATTTT.

Turning to this clonotype: A much more abundant neighbour one base away suggests this may be a read error. The chain links TRBV15 to TRBJ1-1; 8 nucleotides align to TRBD1. The CDR3 is 16 amino acids. CDR1 is LNHNV and CDR2 is YYDKDF in the germline V gene (reference sequence). CDR3 DNA sequence: TGTGCCACCAGCAGAGGGGGGACAGGACCTAACACTGAAGCTCTCTTT. This codes for CATSRGGTGPNTEALF.

This clonotype showed up just a few times. The chain combines TRBV7-6 with TRBJ2-5, with 8 bases aligning to TRBD2. The germline gives CDR1 SGHVS, CDR2 FNYEAQ. The CDR3 spans 16 residues. The trim removed 1 base at V and 5 bases at J, leaving 9 bases unmatched. The CDR3 loop reads CASSLEFAGGRETQYF. As DNA, the CDR3 is TGTGCCAGCAGCTTAGAGTTCGCGGGAGGAAGGGAGACCCAGTACTTC. Variable domain in full (rest from reference TRBV7-6 and TRBJ2-5): GAGVSQSPRYKVTKRGQDVALRCDPISGHVSLYWYRQALGQGPEFLTYFNYEAQQDKSGLPNDRFSAERPEGSISTLTIQRTEQRDSAMYRCASSLEFAGGRETQYFGPGTRLLVL.

This clonotype was recorded a few times. The rearrangement uses TRBV7-3 and TRBJ2-7, with 13 bases that match TRBD2. The CDR3 has 14 amino acids. V lost 8 bases to trimming and J lost 1 base; unmatched junction nucleotides: 2. CDR1 SGHTA and CDR2 FQGTGA come from the germline V gene. The CDR3 reads CASVTSGRSYEQYF. CDR3 nucleotide sequence: TGTGCCAGCGTGACTAGCGGGAGGTCCTACGAGCAGTACTTC. The full variable domain, with the rest looked up from reference TRBV7-3 and TRBJ2-7, is GAGVSQTPSNKVTEKGKYVELRCDPISGHTALYWYRQSLGQGPEFLIYFQGTGAADDSGLPNDRFFAVRPEGSVSTLKIQRTERGDSAVYLCASVTSGRSYEQYFGPGTRLTVT.

Of note for this clonotype: One base away lies a much larger clone, so this may be a sequencing read error. The genes are TRBV12-3 or TRBV12-4 and TRBJ1-1; TRBD1 is a possible D gene (5 bases). The V end lost 8 bases, the J end lost 9 bases, and 22 bases lay between the germline ends. This CDR3 is 14 amino acids long. CDR3 coding DNA: TGTGCCAGCTCCCCTAACGGGGCCTCCCCTAAAGCTTTCTTT. Translating it yields CASSPNGASPKAFF.

The chain carries TRBV6-1 and TRBJ2-1, with 7 nucleotides matching TRBD1. The V segment lost 4 bases and the J segment 0 bases; nucleotides outside the gene matches: 15. CDR1 and CDR2 (germline): MNHNS, SASEGT. The CDR3 spans 19 residues. CDR3 protein: CASSAWGQSQLSSYNEQFF. In DNA form, the CDR3 reads TGTGCCAGCAGTGCCTGGGGACAGAGCCAACTCAGCTCCTACAATGAGCAGTTCTTC.

The sample holds a few counts of this clonotype. The J gene is TRBJ1-1, the V gene TRBV5-1; the D is unclear. The germline V gene encodes CDR1 SGHRS and CDR2 YFSETQ. The CDR3 contains 15 residues. V was shortened by 0 bases and J by 1 base, with 10 bases between the two germline ends. The CDR3 DNA reads TGCGCCAGCAGCTTGGAAGGCCATGCGAACACTGAAGCTTTCTTT. It is translated as CASSLEGHANTEAFF.

This clonotype was counted between two and nine times. This chain uses TRBV30 with TRBJ2-1; 7 nucleotides line up with TRBD2. Germline loops: CDR1 GTSNPN, CDR2 SVGIG (reference sequence). The CDR3 runs to 16 residues. The junction had 7 bases not matched to a gene; V was cut back by 0 bases and J by 2 bases. The CDR3 nucleotides are TGTGCCTGGAGTGTAGGCTCTAGCGGACCCTACAATGAGCAGTTCTTC. It specifies CAWSVGSSGPYNEQFF. Full variable domain (outside the CDR3, taken from reference TRBV30 and TRBJ2-1): SQTIHQWPATLVQPVGSPLSLECTVEGTSNPNLYWYRQAAGRGLQLLFYSVGIGQISSEVPQNLSASRPQDRQFILSSKKLLLSDSGFYLCAWSVGSSGPYNEQFFGPGTRLTVL.

At least ten counts were recorded for this clonotype. The rearrangement uses TRBV11-3 and TRBJ2-1, with 8 bases identical to TRBD2. The CDR3 has 14 residues. The V gene's germline CDR1 is SGHNT and CDR2 YENEEA. V lost 10 bases and J lost 6; bases outside the gene matches: 11. For the CDR3, the DNA is TGTGCCACCGGCGCGGGAGGCCAGGTCAATGAGCAGTTCTTC. Protein product: CATGAGGQVNEQFF. The whole variable domain, filled in from reference TRBV11-3 and TRBJ2-1, reads EAGVVQSPRYKIIEKKQPVAFWCNPISGHNTLYWYLQNLGQGPELLIRYENEEAVDDSQLPKDRFSAERLKGVDSTLKIQPAELGDSAVYLCATGAGGQVNEQFFGPGTRLTVL.

Here the CDR3 DNA reads TGTGCCAGCAGTTATGGGGCCAACGTCCTGACTTTC. Amino acids: CASSYGANVLTF. The V call is TRBV27, the J call TRBJ2-6; the D is unclear. V shed 4 bases and J shed 3 bases, with 1 base lying between them. CDR3 length: 12 residues. Germline CDR1 is MNHEY and CDR2 is SMNVEV (reference sequence). Based on the CDR3 plus reference TRBV27 and TRBJ2-6, the full variable domain is EAQVTQNPRYLITVTGKKLTVTCSQNMNHEYMSWYRQDPGLGLRQIYYSMNVEVTDKGDVPEGYKVSRKEKRNFPLILESPSPNQTSLYFCASSYGANVLTFGAGSRLTVL.

The chain carries TRBV20-1 and TRBJ2-7; TRBD1 matches at 8 bases. CDR1 is DFQATT, CDR2 SNEGSKA, per germline (reference sequence). This CDR3 has 14 residues. J gave up 3 bases and V 6 bases, and 10 bases lay outside the gene matches. CDR3 protein: CSAQGAGPNYEQYF. DNA for the CDR3: TGCAGTGCCCAGGGGGCGGGGCCAAACTACGAGCAGTACTTC.

This clonotype was found many times. The chain joins TRBV7-2 to TRBJ2-7, with unresolved D. Germline V gene data show CDR1 as SGHTA and CDR2 as FQGNSA. Between the trimmed V and J ends, which lost 0 bases and 6 bases, there was a span of 6 bases. The CDR3 has 12 amino acids. The CDR3 reads CASSLALTEQYF. CDR3 sequence (DNA): TGTGCCAGCAGCTTAGCGCTGACCGAGCAGTACTTC.

This clonotype was counted only a few times. CDR3 bases: TGTGCCAGCAGCGAGGGACTAGCGGGGTACAATGAGCAGTTCTTC. This encodes CASSEGLAGYNEQFF. The chain joins TRBV5-8 to TRBJ2-1; TRBD2 aligns across 13 bases. This CDR3 is built from 15 residues. CDR1 SGHTS and CDR2 YDEGEE come from the germline V gene. The trim removed 4 bases at V and 4 bases at J, leaving 2 bases unmatched.

The CDR3 DNA sequence: TGTGCCAGCAGCCAAGGGGGCGGGAGGCCCCAGCATTTT. Translating it yields CASSQGGGRPQHF. V usage is TRBV14 and J usage is TRBJ1-5; TRBD1 might be the D (5 bases). V dropped 1 base and J dropped 9 bases, with 10 bases sitting between them. This CDR3 region has 13 residues. CDR1 and CDR2 (germline): SGHDN, FVKESK.

This clonotype turned up a few times. The chain links TRBV28 to TRBJ2-1; D may be TRBD2 (6 bases). The V end was cut by 3 bases, the J end by 9 bases, with 9 bases between. Germline V gives CDR1 MDHEN, CDR2 SYDVKM. This CDR3 region has 12 residues. The CDR3 is CASSFSGFEQFF. The CDR3 region has the DNA TGTGCCAGCAGTTTTAGCGGCTTTGAGCAGTTCTTC.

Concerning this clonotype: A much larger clone differs by one base, so this may be a read error. The chain links TRBV12-5 to TRBJ2-7; no firm D call. The tail of the sequence fits TRBJ2-1 better, so the J call may be wrong. This CDR3 is 18 amino acids long. CDR1 is LGHNT, CDR2 FRNRAP, per germline. The CDR3 is CASGLVLQAGTLSYEQFF. As DNA, the CDR3 is TGTGCTAGTGGTTTGGTACTTCAAGCCGGAACCCTCTCCTACGAGCAGTTCTTC.

This sequence joins TRBV20-1 and TRBJ2-1; TRBD2 aligns across 10 bases. J gave up 7 bases and V 0 bases, and 12 bases lay outside the gene matches. Germline V gene sequence: CDR1 DFQATT, CDR2 SNEGSKA (reference sequence). The CDR3 has 17 residues. This chain's CDR3 is CSARDPSGRIFLNEQFF. In DNA form, the CDR3 reads TGCAGTGCTAGAGATCCTAGCGGGAGAATCTTTTTGAATGAGCAGTTCTTC.

This rearrangement joins TRBV20-1 to TRBJ2-7; D is perhaps TRBD2 (6 bases). V lost 6 bases to trimming and J lost 3 bases, with 21 bases between them. Looked up from germline, CDR1 is DFQATT and CDR2 is SNEGSKA (reference sequence). CDR3 length: 15 residues. The CDR3 spells CSARDSSKLRYEQYF. The CDR3 DNA sequence: TGCAGTGCCAGGGACTCGTCCAAACTACGCTACGAGCAGTACTTC.

This chain connects TRBV12-5 to TRBJ2-2, with no clear D. The germline V gene encodes CDR1 LGHNT and CDR2 FRNRAP. This CDR3 is built from 12 residues. V lost 0 bases and J lost 4, with 0 bases in between. DNA of the CDR3: TGTGCTAGTGGTTTGGTCACCGGGGAGCTGTTTTTT. Residues: CASGLVTGELFF.

This clonotype appeared a few times. The rearrangement links TRBV6-1 to TRBJ2-7; TRBD2 agrees at 13 bases. Germline trimming cut 7 bases from V and 1 base from J; bases unmatched to any gene: 10. There are 17 residues in the CDR3. CDR1 and CDR2 (germline): MNHNS, SASEGT. The CDR3 here is CASTQIGTSGMSYEQYF. The CDR3 nucleotides read TGTGCCAGCACCCAAATTGGGACTAGCGGGATGTCCTACGAGCAGTACTTC.